Below are 18 T cell receptor beta chains sequenced from a single sample in a study of CD8+CD57+ T cells in acquired aplastic anemia. The study profiled TCR beta VDJ and CDR3 using genomic DNA as template. TCRdb used MiXCR to reprocess the reads, holding one entry per CDR3 protein. The sample consists of 98,000 or so distinct CDR3 sequences, 50% to 65% of them appearing once. The sample taken for sequencing was sorted CD4+, CD8+, or CD8+CD57+ T cells (not recorded which) from PBMCs. The receptor set was obtained from a human donor in good health, serving as a control.

The chain recombines TRBV2 with TRBJ2-5, with 9 bases identical to TRBD1. The ends lost 5 bases at V and 3 bases at J; junction bases unmatched: 1. This CDR3 is 13 amino acids long. Looked up from germline, CDR1 is SNHLY and CDR2 is FYNNEI. The CDR3 DNA sequence: TGTGCCAGCAGTCGGGACAGGGAAGAGACCCAGTACTTC. This encodes CASSRDREETQYF.

The table lists this clonotype with many counts. V is TRBV19 and J is TRBJ2-1, with 13 bases matching TRBD2. CDR1 is LNHDA, CDR2 SQIVND, per germline (reference sequence). The CDR3 consists of 17 residues. Losses at the gene ends were 5 bases for V and 9 bases for J; bases not matched to a gene: 13. The CDR3 coding sequence is TGTGCCAGTAGTTGGTCACTAGCGGGGGGGCCGAGCGGTGAGCAGTTCTTC. This encodes CASSWSLAGGPSGEQFF.

The chain combines TRBV5-4 with TRBJ1-1, with a weak D call TRBD1 (5 bases). Germline lookup yields CDR1 SGHNT and CDR2 YYREEE (reference sequence). V was cut by 1 base and J by 4 bases, with 11 bases left in between. The CDR3 spans 14 residues. CDR3 nucleotides: TGTGCCAGCAGCTTGAGGGCGGGGGGCACTGAAGCTTTCTTT. Encoded protein: CASSLRAGGTEAFF.

This clonotype has just one count. The chain uses TRBV25-1 and TRBJ2-2; D might be TRBD1 (5 bases). V dropped 5 bases and J dropped 1 base, with 14 bases sitting between them. Germline CDR1 is MGHDK and CDR2 is SYGVNS. CDR3 size: 16 residues. The CDR3 protein is CASSYPQGMNTGELFF. CDR3 nucleotides: TGTGCCAGCAGTTACCCCCAGGGTATGAACACCGGGGAGCTGTTTTTT.

The chain carries TRBV7-3 and TRBJ2-7; 9 positions agree with TRBD1. Germline-derived CDR1 and CDR2 are SGHTA and FQGTGA. V was clipped by 2 bases and J by 5 bases; unmatched bases: 10. The CDR3 extends over 16 amino acids. CDR3 in DNA: TGTGCCAGCAGCTTACTCGGACAGGGGTACAAGGACGAGCAGTACGTC. Translating gives CASSLLGQGYKDEQYV.

This clonotype was counted once. The chain carries TRBV7-9 and TRBJ1-4; D may be TRBD1 (5 bases). CDR3 size: 14 residues. From germline, CDR1 is SEHNR and CDR2 FQNEAQ (reference sequence). V lost 5 bases and J lost 4, with 11 bases in between. Written as DNA, the CDR3 is TGTGCCAGCAGCCTGACAGTTCATAATGAAAAACTGTTTTTT. Its protein is CASSLTVHNEKLFF.

In the case of this clonotype: This may stem from a read error, because a much larger clone lies one nucleotide away. The chain carries TRBV13 and TRBJ2-7; unclear D gene. The CDR3 is 12 amino acids. Germline V gene data show CDR1 as PRHDT and CDR2 as FYEKMQ (reference sequence). The V end was cut by 5 bases, the J end by 2 bases, with 7 bases between. The CDR3 sequence: CASSQDAYEQYF. CDR3 nucleotides: TGTGCCAGCAGCCAGGACGCCTACGAGCAGTACTTC.

This clonotype was counted a few times. One base away lies a much larger clone, so this may be a sequencing read error. The CDR3 carries no conserved terminal phenylalanine or tryptophan, so it likely arises from a read error. This sequence joins TRBV6-5 and TRBJ1-1; D remains ambiguous. CDR3 length equals 12 residues. Germline CDR1 MNHEY, CDR2 SVGAGI. Trimming took 2 bases from V and 8 from J, leaving 9 bases between them. The CDR3 DNA follows: TGTGCCAGCAGTTACGGGGTCGGGGAAGCTTTCTCT. This codes for CASSYGVGEAFS.

This clonotype was observed many times. The gene calls are TRBV7-8 and TRBJ2-7; TRBD2 aligns across 7 bases. Germline assignment: CDR1 SGHVS and CDR2 FQNEAQ. The length of the CDR3 is 17 residues. After removal of 0 bases from V and 7 bases from J, the junction contained 15 bases not matched to a gene. CDR3 sequence: CASSLALALAALGEQYF. As DNA, the CDR3 is TGTGCCAGCAGCTTAGCACTAGCGCTAGCGGCGCTCGGGGAGCAGTACTTC.

This clonotype was detected only a few times. The V gene is TRBV10-2, the J gene TRBJ1-1; 7 nucleotides match TRBD1. Unmatched junction bases numbered 9, after V lost 2 bases and J lost 0 bases. The germline V gene encodes CDR1 WSHSY and CDR2 SAAADI. This CDR3 contains 17 residues. The CDR3: CASSEIKRGLVNTEAFF. The CDR3 DNA sequence: TGCGCCAGCAGTGAGATAAAGAGGGGGCTGGTGAACACTGAAGCTTTCTTT.

The sample holds many counts of this clonotype. The chain is built from TRBV9 and TRBJ2-1, with D perhaps TRBD1 (5 bases). Germline V gives CDR1 SGDLS, CDR2 YYNGEE. CDR3 size: 12 residues. The ends were cut back, 3 bases at V and 5 bases at J, with 6 bases in the middle. The CDR3, as DNA: TGTGCCAGCAGCGCGACAGACAATGAGCAGTTCTTC. Its translation: CASSATDNEQFF.

In regard to this clonotype: Without the conserved terminal phenylalanine or tryptophan, this CDR3 likely stems from a read error. The chain has TRBV7-6 and TRBJ2-3; D is uncertain. The CDR3 has 15 residues. The V and J ends lost 1 base and 0 bases respectively, with 8 bases between them. CDR1 and CDR2 from the germline V gene are SGHVS and FNYEAQ. The CDR3 DNA is TGTGCCAGCAGCTTAGTTCCGGGTAGCACAGATACGCAGTATTCT. Translating it yields CASSLVPGSTDTQYS.

At least ten counts were recorded for this clonotype. The chain recombines TRBV27 with TRBJ2-7; 8 nucleotides line up with TRBD1. From germline, CDR1 is MNHEY and CDR2 SMNVEV (reference sequence). Trimming took 5 bases from V and 4 from J; bases not matched to a gene: 13. The CDR3 extends over 16 amino acids. The CDR3 region is CASSMITGQGRYEQYF. In nucleotides, the CDR3 is TGTGCCAGCAGTATGATAACCGGACAGGGAAGATACGAGCAGTACTTC.

The V call is TRBV10-3, the J call TRBJ1-4; TRBD1 matches 7 bases. Losses at the gene ends were 5 bases for V and 8 bases for J; bases not matched to a gene: 8. Germline CDR1 is ENHRY and CDR2 is SYGVKD. The CDR3 covers 14 residues. CDR3: CAISSDRAGEKLFF. CDR3 in DNA: TGTGCCATCAGTTCTGACAGGGCTGGGGAAAAACTGTTTTTT.

The chain combines TRBV29-1 with TRBJ1-2, with D possibly TRBD1 on 5 matching bases. The CDR3 has 11 residues. Germline-derived CDR1 and CDR2 are SQVTM and ANQGSEA. V gave up 6 bases and J gave up 5 bases, with 10 bases separating them. CDR3 sequence (DNA): TGCAGCGTCCAAGGGGATTATGGCTACACCTTC. Its translation is CSVQGDYGYTF.

This clonotype was detected only a few times. The chain has TRBV10-3 and TRBJ2-7, with 10 positions matching TRBD1. The ends lost 10 bases at V and 2 bases at J; junction bases unmatched: 5. Germline CDR1 ENHRY, CDR2 SYGVKD. The CDR3 consists of 13 residues. CDR3 coding DNA: TGTGCCAGTACCGGGACAGGGGCCTACGAGCAGTACTTC. Translating gives CASTGTGAYEQYF.

This clonotype was recorded a few times. The chain uses TRBV10-3 and TRBJ1-4; the match to TRBD1 covers 8 bases. Germline CDR1 is ENHRY and CDR2 is SYGVKD. With 3 bases clipped from V and 2 bases from J, the junction kept 5 bases outside the gene matches. CDR3 length: 16 residues. The CDR3 region has the DNA TGTGCCATCAGTGATTCGACAGGGGCGACTAATGAAAAACTGTTTTTT. Encoded protein: CAISDSTGATNEKLFF.

The chain joins TRBV7-2 to TRBJ2-7; D unclear. CDR1 and CDR2 (germline): SGHTA, FQGNSA. Between the trimmed V and J ends, which lost 5 bases and 4 bases, there was a span of 12 bases. The CDR3 is made up of 13 amino acids. The CDR3 reads CASSPRLGYEQYF. DNA for the CDR3: TGTGCCAGCAGCCCCCGACTGGGGTACGAGCAGTACTTC.